This T cell receptor beta chain stems from a study of cytomegalovirus exposure and HLA in healthy donors (dated by TCRdb to between 2016 and 2019). Notes on the research overall: According to an earlier analysis of 550 to 750 of the donors, about 179 million T cells yielded 95 million to 140 million unique TCR beta sequences and roughly 280 Gb of sequence data. An early release that covered around 590 HLA-typed donors contained 300 to 350 gigabases of sequencing data and around 80 million unique TCR sequences. Of the approximately 400 genotyped donors, 80% to 90% were placed in the genetic ancestry cluster associated with self-reported Caucasian donors. The study aimed to test whether signatures of past pathogen exposure could be identified by cataloging public T cell receptors. The T cell repertoires of under 700 subjects were profiled by immunosequencing and related to cytomegalovirus serostatus. Besides the first cohort of 550 to 750 subjects, a separate validation cohort made up of over 100 different subjects was used. To predict cytomegalovirus infection status, the study brought together high-throughput TCR immunosequencing, statistical association of individual TCRs with disease status, and machine learning. A later analysis re-analyzed previously published TCR beta repertoires from about 730 donors and added high-resolution HLA genotyping to study TCR occurrence patterns. In the later analysis, no new phenotypic data were used to find candidate immune exposures; instead, reliance was placed on TCR beta sequences and their occurrence across donors. An earlier analysis of 587 of the donors applied high-throughput TCR beta sequencing to assess whether each TCR beta V gene segment acted as functional or pseudogenic. Donor age, sex, ethnicity and CMV serostatus were collected together with the repertoire data. Genome-wide SNP genotypes for about three fifths of the roughly 700 donors were used in a later genetic analysis, which treated that subset as a discovery cohort. Every discovery cohort repertoire had been produced on one sequencing platform. Both class I and class II loci were covered by HLA typing, at four-digit resolution. The number of typed donors differed by locus: roughly 620-640 for A, B, C, DRB1 and DQB1; approximately 520 for DQA1; over 600 for DPA1; and about 470 for DPB1. Roughly five DR-DQ haplotypes were handled as single units for association and clustering because linkage in the cohort was strong. Among around 400 genotyped donors of the cohort, an average of approximately 200,000 unique TCR beta nucleotide sequences was sequenced per donor, of which approximately 18% were non-productive.

In its sample, this clone was seen a few times. The target of this receptor is not known. Per-base quality was not reported, and no clone a single base away is much larger than it. The library was made by the immunoSEQ multiplex PCR assay. For the multiplex PCR, a mixture combining 60 forward primers for TCR Vbeta segments and 13 reverse primers for TCR Jbeta segments was used. A multiplex PCR assay on genomic DNA amplified the CDR3 region of rearranged TCR beta genes. Amplified TCR beta libraries were sequenced as 87-base-pair reads on the Illumina HiSeq System. The paper's data handling went like this. Across the 500 to 850 repertoires, a later analysis counted 75 million to 90 million unique TCR beta chains, around 11 million of which were shared by at least two donors. Raw reads were error-corrected and collapsed into unique sequences by a nearest-neighbor algorithm in which closely related sequences were merged to remove PCR and sequencing errors. Alignment of CDR3 sequences to IMGT reference sequences was used to assign V, D and J gene segments. For a sequence to be retained, a match of at least six nucleotides to both a V gene segment and a J gene segment was required. A rearrangement counted as productive if the CDR3 had no stop codons and remained in frame with V and J, and every other rearrangement counted as non-productive. CDR3 was defined according to IMGT convention as the region running from the second conserved V-encoded cysteine to the conserved J-encoded phenylalanine. Sequences without an unambiguous match to a single V gene segment were excluded from the earlier analysis of about 600 of the donors. In an earlier analysis of roughly 500 of the donors, V segments were called functional above 56.7% productive rearrangements and were called segregating when the between-donor standard deviation exceeded 5%. To diagnose cytomegalovirus status from the catalog of TCR beta chain sequences, a statistical classification framework was built. In a later analysis, TCR nucleotide sequences were compared against IMGT/GENE-DB human TR gene sequences so that V and J genes could be assigned. In a later analysis, CDR3 sequences and most-parsimonious VDJ recombination scenarios were assigned using the TCRdist pipeline. In a later analysis, every TCR beta chain was defined by the combination of its CDR3 amino acid sequence and its V-gene family, and reads without a unique V-gene family were dropped. In a later analysis, 500 to 650 highly shared, low-generation-probability nucleotide sequences were removed to address suspected cross-contamination and a sequencing artifact. In a later analysis, a clonal expansion index was calculated for each public chain from normalized within-repertoire ranks of inferred template counts. In a later analysis, generation probabilities were computed with a VDJ recombination model fitted to out-of-frame rearrangements, and the resulting probabilities were checked against IGoR. In a later analysis, hypergeometric tests were used to score TCR-TCR, TCR-HLA and TCR-CMV co-occurrence, with a repertoire-size bias correction applied to TCR pairs. In a later analysis, false discovery rates were estimated by permuting HLA or CMV assignments 20 times. In a later analysis, co-occurring TCRs were grouped using DBSCAN, with TCRdist sequence similarity added in when clustering inside HLA-allele-positive subsets. For co-occurrence clustering, repertoires with fewer than 30,000 or more than 120,000 public chains were excluded, along with 5 or 6 repertoires with anomalous nucleotide sharing. TCRdb took over this immuneACCESS table, retaining in-frame rearrangements with V and J assigned. Such tables are incomplete; in checked studies, under half of the missing clones stem from an unresolved V gene, and the remainder is unexplained. That table furnishes V, J and clone size, whereas the DNA furnished D and trimming. The sample yields roughly 110,000 clones; around 72% were counted once. 12% to 15% of the sample belongs to the ten largest clones.

The cohort consisted of some 670 healthy bone marrow donors. At the time of sampling, all cohort members were nominally healthy, though unrecorded immune exposures were likely present. The donor tested CMV seropositive, placing the donor among the 289 seropositive members of the cohort. Every donor gave a peripheral blood sample, and the peripheral blood mononuclear cells from that sample were used for TCR beta sequencing. The Qiagen DNeasy Blood Extraction Kit was used to extract genomic DNA from the blood cell samples. Including the terminal cysteine and phenylalanine, the CDR3 comprises 12 residues. Here the CDR3 DNA is all that survives: 36 bases in frame from base 1. The germline V gene sets CDR1 to SGHVS and CDR2 to FNYEAQ. V loses 5 bases of germline sequence and J loses 0 bases, and the interval between the two ends is 5 bases. Overall study results and their limits: Broadly in line with IMGT annotations, most TCR beta V segments showed up in productive rearrangements about 87% or about 30% of the time in an earlier analysis of approximately 600 of the donors. According to the authors, the approach could potentially be generalized to other disease states and immunological phenotypes. A group of highly shared sequence variants was considered likely to be a technical artifact of the sequencing pipeline. Linkage disequilibrium might explain the correlated functional status among segregating V segments, but an unknown experimental factor could not be excluded. Across donors, most TCR sequences were observed very rarely, whereas some public TCRs were present in many individuals. The study gave a list of about 150 TCR beta chains associated with cytomegalovirus. Several of the top co-occurrence clusters appeared to be linked to parvovirus B19, influenza, CMV and Epstein-Barr virus, according to a later analysis. For the cohort, immune exposure information was limited to CMV serostatus. A later analysis associated 15,000 to 20,000 TCR beta sequences with specific HLA alleles at a false discovery rate of 0.05. A further reported finding was that TCR beta sequences accurately predicted the HLA-A and HLA-B alleles for most subjects in the first cohort. When HLA alleles, especially DR and DQ, strongly co-occurred, TCR associations were difficult to assign to individual alleles. The presence/absence analyses assumed that sequencing depth was roughly uniform across donors, and that assumption may not be true. Because some donors lacked HLA typing at each locus, the association tests relied only on the typed subset. In this cohort, only TCR beta chains were sequenced, and detectable features were limited by the absence of alpha or paired-chain data. The earlier analysis of almost 600 of the donors excluded approximately 15 rarely observed V segments, including chromosome 9 orphons, because counts were too low. In a later analysis, most CMV-associated TCR beta chains were found to appear HLA-restricted, with HLA associations seemingly driven largely by CMV exposure. Some IMGT-functional V segments, including TRBV6-2 and TRBV6-3, could not be distinguished by the 87-base-pair reads and were therefore excluded. In a later genetic analysis, a missense DCLRE1C variant was associated with V-gene and J-gene trimming of TCR beta chains, and the association was replicated in an independent cohort. According to a later analysis, TCR association rates differed among HLA loci, with DRB1 alleles showing the most associated TCRs and HLA-C alleles showing the fewest. In vitro tests confirmed that a few of the cytomegalovirus-associated TCR beta chains recognize cytomegalovirus antigens. The classifier was reported to diagnose cytomegalovirus status with high specificity and sensitivity in both the original and validation cohorts. According to a later genetic analysis, donors in an Asian-associated ancestry cluster had fewer N-insertions in productive TCRs than the approximately 630-donor mean. Compared with equally common non-associated chains, HLA-associated TCR beta chains in a later analysis were more clonally expanded and had lower generation probabilities.

The chain is assembled from TRBV7-6 and TRBJ2-7; the D gene identity is not certain. The origin of this receptor is a middle-aged woman in good health and CMV-seropositive. The material sequenced was PBMCs. The CDR3 corresponds to CASSPSSYEQYF. The bases are TGTGCCAGCAGCCCGAGCTCCTACGAGCAGTACTTC.